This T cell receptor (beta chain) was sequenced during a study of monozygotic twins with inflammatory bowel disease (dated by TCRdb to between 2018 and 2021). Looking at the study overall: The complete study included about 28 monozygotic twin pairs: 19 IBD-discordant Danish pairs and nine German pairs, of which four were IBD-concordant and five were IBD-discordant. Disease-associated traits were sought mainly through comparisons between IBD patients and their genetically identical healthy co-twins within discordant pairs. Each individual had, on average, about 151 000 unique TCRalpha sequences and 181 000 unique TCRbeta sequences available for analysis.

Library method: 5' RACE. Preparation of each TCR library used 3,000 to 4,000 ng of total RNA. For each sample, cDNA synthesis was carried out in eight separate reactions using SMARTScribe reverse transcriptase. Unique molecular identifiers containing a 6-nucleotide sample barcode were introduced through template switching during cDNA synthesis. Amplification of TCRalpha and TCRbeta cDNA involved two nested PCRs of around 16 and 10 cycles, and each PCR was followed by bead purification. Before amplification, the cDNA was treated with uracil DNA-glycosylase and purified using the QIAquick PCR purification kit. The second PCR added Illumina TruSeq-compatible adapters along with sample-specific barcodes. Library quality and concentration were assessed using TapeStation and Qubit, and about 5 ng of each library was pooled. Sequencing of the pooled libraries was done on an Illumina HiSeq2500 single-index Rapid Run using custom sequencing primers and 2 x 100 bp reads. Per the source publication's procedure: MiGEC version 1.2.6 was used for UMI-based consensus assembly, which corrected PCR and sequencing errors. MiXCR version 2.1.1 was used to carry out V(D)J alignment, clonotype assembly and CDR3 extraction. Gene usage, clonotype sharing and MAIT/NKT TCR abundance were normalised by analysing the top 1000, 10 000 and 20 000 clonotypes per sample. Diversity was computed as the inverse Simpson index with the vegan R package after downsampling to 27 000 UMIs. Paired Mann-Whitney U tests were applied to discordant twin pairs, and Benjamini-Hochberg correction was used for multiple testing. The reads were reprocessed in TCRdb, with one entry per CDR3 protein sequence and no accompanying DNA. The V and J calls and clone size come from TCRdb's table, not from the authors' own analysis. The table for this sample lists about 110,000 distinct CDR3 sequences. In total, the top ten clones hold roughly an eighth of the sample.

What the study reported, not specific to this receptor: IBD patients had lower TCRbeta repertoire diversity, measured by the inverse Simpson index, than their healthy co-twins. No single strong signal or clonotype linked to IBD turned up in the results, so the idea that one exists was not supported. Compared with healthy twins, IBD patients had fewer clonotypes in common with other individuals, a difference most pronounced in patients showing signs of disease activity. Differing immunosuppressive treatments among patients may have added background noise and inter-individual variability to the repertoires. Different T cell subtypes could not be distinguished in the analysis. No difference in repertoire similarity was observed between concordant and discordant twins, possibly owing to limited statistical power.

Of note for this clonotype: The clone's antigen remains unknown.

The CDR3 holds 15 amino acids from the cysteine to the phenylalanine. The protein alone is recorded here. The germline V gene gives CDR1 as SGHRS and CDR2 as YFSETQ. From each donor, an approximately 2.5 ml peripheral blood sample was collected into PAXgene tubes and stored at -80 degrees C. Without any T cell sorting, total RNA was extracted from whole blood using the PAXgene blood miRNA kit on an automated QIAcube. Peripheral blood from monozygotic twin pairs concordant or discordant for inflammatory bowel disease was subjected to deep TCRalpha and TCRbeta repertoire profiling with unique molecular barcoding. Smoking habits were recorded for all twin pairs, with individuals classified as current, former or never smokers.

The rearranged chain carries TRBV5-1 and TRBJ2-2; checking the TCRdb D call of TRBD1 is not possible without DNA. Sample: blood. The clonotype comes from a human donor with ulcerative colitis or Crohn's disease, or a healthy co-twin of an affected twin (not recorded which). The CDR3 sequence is CASSYDRGVPGELFF.